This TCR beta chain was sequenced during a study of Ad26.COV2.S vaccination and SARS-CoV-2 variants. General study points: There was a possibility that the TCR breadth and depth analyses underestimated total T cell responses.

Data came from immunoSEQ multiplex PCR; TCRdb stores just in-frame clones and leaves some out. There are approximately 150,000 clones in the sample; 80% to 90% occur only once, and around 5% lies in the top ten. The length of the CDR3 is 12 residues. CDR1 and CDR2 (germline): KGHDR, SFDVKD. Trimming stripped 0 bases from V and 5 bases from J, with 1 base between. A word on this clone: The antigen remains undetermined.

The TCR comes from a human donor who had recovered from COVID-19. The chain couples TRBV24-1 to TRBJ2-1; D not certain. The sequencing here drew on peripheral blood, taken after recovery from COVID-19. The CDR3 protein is CATSDLNNEQFF. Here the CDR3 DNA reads TGTGCCACCAGTGATTTGAACAATGAGCAGTTCTTC.